This T cell receptor (beta chain) was identified during a study of T-cell memory formation after mild COVID-19. Study at large: Largely donor-specific sequence clusters came from two donors. General study points: Clones that shrank (day 15 to 85) were balanced CD4/CD8, whereas later expanders leaned CD4+.

Of note for this clonotype: Its antigen remains unknown.

TCRdb called the 5' RACE reads again in MiXCR, with one record for every CDR3 protein. The sample includes about 180,000 distinct CDR3 sequences, 16% of them seen just once. The CDR3 runs 14 residues. After removal of 6 bases from V and 5 bases from J, the junction contained 8 bases not matched to a gene. The sequenced sample consisted of PBMCs or a T cell subset sorted from them (not recorded which). This TCR derives from an adult woman who had mild COVID-19 (a few samples of this study predate the infection). Cell type and time point are not known. J is TRBJ2-7 and V is TRBV12-3 or TRBV12-4; 9 bases fit TRBD1. This chain's CDR3 is CASSPTGGKNEQYF. As DNA, the CDR3 is TGTGCCAGCAGCCCCACAGGGGGCAAGAACGAGCAGTACTTC.